A selection of T cell receptor beta chains follows, all from one sample in a study of CD8 T cells in ankylosing spondylitis. TCRdb redid the calling of the 5' RACE reads with MiXCR, one entry per CDR3 protein. The sample has 200,000 to 250,000 distinct CDR3 sequences; 6% to 8% are singletons. The sample was blood, either unsorted or a sorted T cell fraction (not recorded which). All receptors come from a male donor with ankylosing spondylitis. Both conserved end residues are part of each CDR3. D genes are given only for firm matches. Size tells how often a clone was seen (once, few, many) or the class of an expanded clone, and some rows leave it out.

many,.,TRBV12-3/TRBV12-4,TRBJ1-2,CASSLAGTPYGYTF,TGTGCCAGCAGTTTAGCGGGGACACCCTATGGCTACACCTTC
.,.,TRBV7-9,TRBJ2-7,CASSALSSYEQYF,TGTGCCAGCAGCGCACTGAGCTCCTACGAGCAGTACTTC
many,.,TRBV7-8,TRBJ2-7,CASSLAHVGYEQYF,TGTGCCAGCAGCTTAGCACATGTTGGGTACGAGCAGTACTTC
.,.,TRBV2,TRBJ1-5,CASSEGFQRNQPQHF,TGTGCCAGCAGTGAAGGTTTCCAGCGCAATCAGCCCCAGCATTTT
many,TRBD1,TRBV2,TRBJ2-1,CASRGDRSEQFF,TGTGCCAGCAGGGGGGACAGGAGTGAGCAGTTCTTC
many,.,TRBV30,TRBJ1-2,CAWSRRTAYGYTF,TGTGCCTGGAGTAGGAGGACAGCCTATGGCTACACCTTC
many,.,TRBV4-3,TRBJ2-7,CASSQDITFPYEQYF,TGCGCCAGCAGCCAAGATATAACTTTTCCGTACGAGCAGTACTTC
many,.,TRBV7-2,TRBJ2-7,CASSLIGYSYEQYF,TGTGCCAGCAGTTTAATCGGATACTCATACGAGCAGTACTTC
.,.,TRBV5-6,TRBJ2-7,CASSLAVGTLYEQYF,TGTGCCAGCAGCTTGGCAGTGGGGACCCTCTACGAGCAGTACTTC
many,.,TRBV12-3/TRBV12-4,TRBJ2-2,CASSLQTGRTGELFF,TGTGCCAGCAGTTTACAGACAGGGAGGACCGGGGAGCTGTTTTTT
many,.,TRBV28,TRBJ1-2,CASSPLGGTYYGYTF,TGTGCCAGCAGTCCCCTAGGGGGGACCTACTATGGCTACACCTTC
many,.,TRBV9,TRBJ2-4,CASSVAGTLAKNIQYF,TGTGCCAGCAGCGTAGCGGGAACCCTAGCCAAAAACATTCAGTACTTC
many,.,TRBV20-1,TRBJ2-2,CSARFPGEVIGELFF,TGCAGTGCCCGATTCCCGGGGGAAGTGATCGGGGAGCTGTTTTTT
many,.,TRBV5-1,TRBJ2-1,CASSPTAHNEQFF,TGCGCCAGCAGCCCGACGGCACACAATGAGCAGTTCTTC
many,TRBD2,TRBV20-1,TRBJ2-3,CSAERREGTDTQYF,TGCAGTGCCGAACGGCGGGAGGGCACAGATACGCAGTATTTT
few,TRBD2,TRBV28,TRBJ2-2,CASSLLPLADSNTGELFF,TGTGCCAGCAGTTTACTCCCGCTAGCGGATTCGAACACCGGGGAGCTGTTTTTT
many,.,TRBV14,TRBJ1-1,CASSQGSTVDAFF,TGTGCCAGCAGCCAAGGATCCACCGTGGATGCTTTCTTT
many,.,TRBV6-5,TRBJ1-2,CASSLGPGYGYTF,TGTGCCAGCAGTTTAGGGCCGGGCTATGGCTACACCTTC
many,.,TRBV19,TRBJ1-1,CASISMNTEAFF,TGTGCCAGTATATCCATGAACACTGAAGCTTTCTTT
many,.,TRBV28,TRBJ1-3,CASSEPGFSGNTIYF,TGTGCCAGCAGCGAGCCTGGGTTCTCTGGAAACACCATATATTTT
many,.,TRBV27,TRBJ1-1,CASSFIGGNTEAFF,TGTGCCAGCAGCTTCATCGGGGGGAACACTGAAGCTTTCTTT
many,TRBD1,TRBV5-1,TRBJ1-1,CASSPPVAGGHPEAFF,TGCGCCAGCAGCCCCCCCGTGGCAGGGGGCCATCCTGAAGCTTTCTTT
.,.,TRBV19,TRBJ2-2,CASSIGSTGELFF,TGTGCCAGTAGTATAGGTTCCACCGGGGAGCTGTTTTTT
many,.,TRBV6-5,TRBJ1-2,CASSYSGGIYGYTF,TGTGCCAGCAGTTACTCGGGAGGGATTTATGGCTACACCTTC
many,TRBD1,TRBV12-3/TRBV12-4,TRBJ2-1,CASSVGTGPYNEQFF,TGTGCCAGCAGTGTCGGGACAGGCCCCTACAATGAGCAGTTCTTC
many,.,TRBV11-2,TRBJ2-2,CASSPLDLAVLNTGELFF,TGTGCCAGCAGCCCTCTAGATTTAGCGGTCTTGAACACCGGGGAGCTGTTTTTT
few,.,TRBV7-2,TRBJ2-7,CASSLSSGLYSYEQYF,TGTGCCAGCAGCTTAAGTAGCGGACTATACTCCTACGAGCAGTACTTC
.,TRBD1,TRBV4-3,TRBJ2-1,CASSQDDGTGLYNEQFF,TGCGCCAGCAGCCAAGATGACGGGACAGGCCTTTACAATGAGCAGTTCTTC
few,.,TRBV7-9,TRBJ1-2,CASSLSGVDGYTF,TGTGCCAGCAGCTTATCGGGAGTTGATGGCTACACCTTC
many,.,TRBV5-1,TRBJ1-1,CASSLSMGLNTEAFF,TGCGCCAGCAGCTTGAGCATGGGTTTGAACACTGAAGCTTTCTTT
many,TRBD2,TRBV28,TRBJ2-7,CASSDTGTKFYEQYF,TGTGCCAGCAGTGACACCGGGACTAAGTTCTACGAGCAGTACTTC
many,.,TRBV27,TRBJ2-7,CASNPGNSYEQYF,TGTGCCAGCAACCCCGGGAACTCCTACGAGCAGTACTTC
many,.,TRBV20-1,TRBJ2-7,CSAPGPLSYEQYF,TGCAGTGCTCCGGGACCCCTCTCCTACGAGCAGTACTTC
many,.,TRBV6-5,TRBJ1-1,CASSYAGTWAEAFF,TGTGCCAGCAGTTATGCGGGGACGTGGGCTGAAGCTTTCTTT
few,TRBD1,TRBV19,TRBJ2-4,CASSRTGKYF,TGTGCCAGTAGTCGGACAGGGAAGTACTTC
many,.,TRBV11-2,TRBJ2-1,CASSLGAGGLREQFF,TGTGCCAGCAGCTTAGGAGCAGGGGGGTTGCGTGAGCAGTTCTTC
many,TRBD2,TRBV10-2,TRBJ2-1,CASSEEREKVGQFF,TGCGCCAGCAGTGAGGAGCGGGAGAAGGTCGGGCAGTTCTTC
few,.,TRBV10-1,TRBJ1-2,CASSENSPYGYTF,TGCGCCAGCAGTGAGAACAGTCCTTATGGCTACACCTTC
.,TRBD2,TRBV6-1,TRBJ2-1,CASSDIGRVYNEQFF,TGTGCCAGCAGTGATATCGGGAGGGTCTACAATGAGCAGTTCTTC
many,TRBD2,TRBV27,TRBJ2-3,CASRAGGGTDTQYF,TGTGCCAGCAGAGCGGGAGGAGGCACAGATACGCAGTATTTT
many,.,TRBV12-3/TRBV12-4,TRBJ2-6,CASSRVPFGGANVLTF,TGTGCCAGCAGCCGGGTGCCCTTTGGAGGGGCCAACGTCCTGACTTTC
many,.,TRBV27,TRBJ2-2,CASSFPRGELFF,TGTGCCAGCAGTTTCCCCCGCGGGGAGCTGTTTTTT
many,TRBD1,TRBV7-2,TRBJ1-1,CASSFGTVNTEAFF,TGTGCCAGCAGCTTTGGGACAGTGAACACTGAAGCTTTCTTT
many,TRBD2,TRBV28,TRBJ2-1,CASSTQREGLYEQFF,TGTGCCAGCAGTACCCAGCGGGAGGGCCTTTATGAGCAGTTCTTC
many,TRBD1,TRBV7-9,TRBJ1-2,CASSWGTDVYGYTF,TGTGCCAGCAGCTGGGGGACAGACGTCTATGGCTACACCTTC
many,.,TRBV4-1,TRBJ2-7,CASSLLEGVSPYEQYF,TGCGCCAGCAGCCTATTGGAAGGGGTGTCTCCCTACGAGCAGTACTTC
many,.,TRBV5-1,TRBJ2-1,CASSLGVEQFF,TGCGCCAGCAGCTTGGGTGTTGAGCAGTTCTTC
.,TRBD2,TRBV27,TRBJ2-1,CASTTSATYNEQFF,TGTGCCAGCACCACTAGCGCGACCTACAATGAGCAGTTCTTC